This T cell receptor (beta chain) came from a study of blood T cell repertoires in COVID-19. Looking at the study overall: Nucleic acid was either cDNA or gDNA, and it came from T cells, B-cell-depleted T cells, or PBMCs.

In the source study's methods: Estimated nucleated cell counts came from reference gene primer amplification. Profiling relied on immunoSEQ multiplex PCR, and the TCRdb table lists in-frame clones only, not all of them. The V and J calls and clone size come from that table; D and trimming were worked out from the DNA. The profile shows around 170,000 clones, approximately 79% of them singletons. The origin of this receptor is an elderly woman with acute or convalescent COVID-19. The sequenced material came from peripheral blood.

The CDR3: CASSYGGLGYEQYF. CDR3 DNA: TGTGCCAGCAGTTACGGAGGGTTGGGCTACGAGCAGTACTTC. This chain links TRBV6-5 with TRBJ2-7; D is perhaps TRBD2 (6 bases). Germline CDR1 is MNHEY and CDR2 is SVGAGI. The CDR3 is 14 amino acids. Trimming took 2 bases from V and 3 from J, leaving 11 bases between them.